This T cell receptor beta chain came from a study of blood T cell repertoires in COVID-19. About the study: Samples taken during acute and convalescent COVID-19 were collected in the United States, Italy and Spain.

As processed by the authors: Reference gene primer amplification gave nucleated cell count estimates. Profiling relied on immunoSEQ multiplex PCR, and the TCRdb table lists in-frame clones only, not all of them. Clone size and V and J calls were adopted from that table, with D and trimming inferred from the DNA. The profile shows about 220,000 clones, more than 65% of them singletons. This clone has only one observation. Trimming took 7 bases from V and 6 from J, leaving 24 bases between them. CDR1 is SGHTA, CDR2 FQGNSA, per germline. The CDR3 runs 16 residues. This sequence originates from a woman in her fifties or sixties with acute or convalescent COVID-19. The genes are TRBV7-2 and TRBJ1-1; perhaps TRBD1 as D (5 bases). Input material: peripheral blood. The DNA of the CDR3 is TGTGCCAGCACTCCTCGGGGGTCGGGGCCGATTCCTGAAGCTTTCTTT. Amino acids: CASTPRGSGPIPEAFF.